This T cell receptor beta chain stems from a study of T cells in Graves' hyperthyroidism and ophthalmopathy. Overall study results and limits: Ophthalmopathy prediction by the model preceded onset by a median approximately 5.9 months.

Exclusion of a patient resulted from uncontrolled infection, other autoimmune disease, pregnancy or lactation. The sample holds many counts of this clonotype. Antigen: not known. CDR3 length: 13 amino acids. Between the trimmed V and J ends, which lost 3 bases and 7 bases, there was a span of 12 bases. Germline V gives CDR1 LGHDT, CDR2 YNNKEL (reference sequence). Amplification of TCR beta CDR3 regions was performed using RNA transcripts as template. The primer set for the first-round RT-PCR of the TCR CDR3 was HTBI. MiXCR was run by TCRdb on the multiplex PCR reads, yielding one entry per CDR3 protein. The table has about 500,000 distinct CDR3 sequences, 17% seen once.

The source is a woman aged 18-35 years with Graves' ophthalmopathy. Sequencing input: blood. The rearrangement uses TRBV3-1 and TRBJ1-2; D is ambiguous. The CDR3 sequence is CASSQVGSSGYTF. As DNA, the CDR3 is TGTGCCAGCAGCCAGGTTGGCAGTTCTGGCTACACCTTC.